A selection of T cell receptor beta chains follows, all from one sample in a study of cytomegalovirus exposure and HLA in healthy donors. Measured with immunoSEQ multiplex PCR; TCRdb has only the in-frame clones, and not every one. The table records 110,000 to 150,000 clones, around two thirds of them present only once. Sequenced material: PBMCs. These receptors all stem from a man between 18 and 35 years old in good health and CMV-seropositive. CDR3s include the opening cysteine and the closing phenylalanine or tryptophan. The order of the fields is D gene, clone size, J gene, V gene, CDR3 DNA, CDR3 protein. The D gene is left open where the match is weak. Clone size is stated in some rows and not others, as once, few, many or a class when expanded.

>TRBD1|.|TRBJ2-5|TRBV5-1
TGCGCCAGCAGCAATACAGGGGCCGCAGCGACCCAGTACTTC
CASSNTGAAATQYF
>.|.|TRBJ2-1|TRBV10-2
TGCGCCAGCAGTGGGAGCCTCCATGAGCAGTTCTTC
CASSGSLHEQFF
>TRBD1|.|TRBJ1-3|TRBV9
TGTGCCAGCAGCCAGACAGGGGGCTCTGGAAACACCATATATTTT
CASSQTGGSGNTIYF
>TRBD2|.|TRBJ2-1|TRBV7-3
TGTGCCAGCAGCTTAATGAGCGCTAGCGGGAGCAATGAGCAGTTCTTC
CASSLMSASGSNEQFF
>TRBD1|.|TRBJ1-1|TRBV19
TGTGCCAGTAGCCCAACAGGGGTTTCGATTCGGTACACTGAAGCTTTCTTT
CASSPTGVSIRYTEAFF
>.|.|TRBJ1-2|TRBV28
TGTGCCAGCCTTACGCCAACAGAAAACTATGGCTACACCTTC
CASLTPTENYGYTF
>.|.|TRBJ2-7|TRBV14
TGTGCCAGCAGCCAGTTCCAGGGTGGCGAGCAGTACTTC
CASSQFQGGEQYF
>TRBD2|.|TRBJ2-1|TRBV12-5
TGTGCTAGTGGTTTGGTTTGGACAGGGTCAAGACTAGCGGGGAATAACAATGAGCAGTTCTTC
CASGLVWTGSRLAGNNNEQFF
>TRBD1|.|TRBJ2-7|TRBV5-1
TGCGCCAGCAGCTCCGGGGCTTGGGACAGGGCGTACGAGCAGTACTTC
CASSSGAWDRAYEQYF
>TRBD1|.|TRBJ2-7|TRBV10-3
TGTGCCATCGGACAGGGAAACTCCTACGAGCAGTACTTC
CAIGQGNSYEQYF
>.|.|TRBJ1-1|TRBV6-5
TGTGCCAGCAGTTCCCCGGGGCAGGGGGAAGCTTTCTTT
CASSSPGQGEAFF
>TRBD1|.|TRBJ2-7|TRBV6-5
TGTGCCAGCAAACCGGGACAGGGGACTTACGAGCAGTACTTC
CASKPGQGTYEQYF
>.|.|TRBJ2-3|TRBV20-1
TGCAGTCCACTAGGGGATACGCAGTATTTT
CSPLGDTQYF
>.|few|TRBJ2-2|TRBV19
TGTGCCACCCGAGGCGGGGAGCTGTTTTTT
CATRGGELFF